This T cell receptor (beta chain) was retrieved from a study of shared clonotypes between healthy human individuals. Points from the study as a whole: The researchers took only blood, and tissue repertoires probably look different.

As concerns this clone: Its specificity is not known.

The CDR3 runs 14 residues. Trimming took 10 bases from V and 2 from J; bases not matched to a gene: 7. CDR1 and CDR2 from the germline V gene are MNHEY and SVGAGI. Naive CD8 cells, CD45RO-negative and positively selected for CCR7, excluded terminally differentiated effector memory CD45RA+ cells. Clones were read by immunoSEQ multiplex PCR, and TCRdb kept only the in-frame ones, dropping some. The top ten clones hold roughly 1.8% of a sample with about 2,100,000 clones, about 92% of them seen once. The source is a man between 18 and 35 years old in good health. Some clones in this sample may be carry-over from other donors' samples. The chain combines TRBV6-5 with TRBJ2-3, with 9 positions matching TRBD1. Sequenced material: naive CD8+ T cells from PBMCs. CDR3 sequence reads: CATQDRGDTDTQYF. The CDR3 nucleotides read TGTGCCACGCAGGACAGGGGAGACACAGATACGCAGTATTTT.